This paragraph covers one TCR beta chain sequence. This clone appeared a few times. This clone's antigen is unknown. No base quality values were provided; no much bigger clone lies one nucleotide off. This record belongs to a study of blood T cell repertoires in COVID-19 (TCRdb year 2020). In terms of the full investigation: The collaborator samples originated in the United States, Italy and Spain and spanned the acute and convalescent phases of COVID-19. The prospective study material was composed of cDNA or gDNA derived from T cells, B-cell-depleted T cells, or PBMCs. Deeply sampled blood TCRbeta repertoires from subjects exposed to, actively infected with, or recovered from COVID-19 were included in the dataset. A freely available public database, intended as a resource for researchers studying the immune response to SARS-CoV-2, is where the repertoires were released. The samples were drawn from two sources: the first 160 participants of the ongoing ImmuneRACE study, and about 1,300 subjects contributed by 6 global collaborators. Sample metadata almost always included a de-identified subject ID, COVID-19 status, age in years and sex. HLA class I and class II types, where available, came from metadata supplied by the sample provider rather than from assay-based typing. Overall results and qualifications from the work: How much clinical and demographic metadata was included differed by source and by participant, and the metadata was provided uncurated.

The CDR3 holds 13 amino acids from the cysteine to the phenylalanine. CDR3 DNA is the only sequence kept; it has 39 bases, read in frame from the first base. CDR1 SEHNR and CDR2 FQNEAQ are derived from the germline V gene (reference sequence). At the junction V is shortened by 1 base and J by 9 bases, with 7 bases in between. Participants in the prospective study were enrolled through a virtual design, were aged about 18 to 89 years, and lived in under 25 United States geographic areas. In the prospective study, cohorts were assigned on the basis of participant-reported clinical history obtained from a screening survey and a study questionnaire. Recovered participants in ImmuneRACE Cohort 3 were defined as having two consecutive negative NP/OP PCR tests, clearance from a healthcare professional, or resolution of symptoms. In the prospective study, mobile phlebotomists collected whole blood, serum and a nasopharyngeal or oropharyngeal swab from each participant. Over a roughly two-month period, participants in the prospective study had the option of providing additional blood draws and questionnaires. Before DNA extraction, blood samples from the prospective study were shipped at room temperature or frozen.

TCRbeta CDR3 regions were amplified from genomic DNA by means of the immunoSEQ Assay, a bias-controlled multiplex PCR. In the paper's pipeline: The number of nucleated cells in each sample was estimated by amplification of reference gene primers within the assay. Sequence reads were collapsed and filtered to measure the absolute abundance of every unique TCRbeta CDR3 rearrangement. For each sample, productive Simpson clonality was calculated as the square root of Simpson's diversity index across productive rearrangements. The clones in this table, taken by TCRdb from immuneACCESS, are in-frame only. Not every clone is retained; where verified, under half of the shortfall comes from an unresolved V gene, and the cause of the rest is unknown. For V, J and clone size, that table is used; D and trimming come from the DNA. This sample has approximately 210,000 clones in its table, and around 80% of those were observed once. The biggest ten clones account for about 15% of the sample.

The chain is made from TRBV7-9 and TRBJ1-6; the D gene lacks a confident call. Sequences were obtained from PBMCs or T cells enriched from blood (not recorded which). The sequence was collected from a man between 40 and 49 years old who had recovered from COVID-19. The DNA reads as follows: TGTGCCAGCAGCTTAGAGGGAGGTTCACCCCTCCACTTT. The translation is CASSLEGGSPLHF. Joined to the reference TRBV7-9 and TRBJ1-6 proteins, this CDR3 gives the full variable domain: DTGVSQNPRHKITKRGQNVTFRCDPISEHNRLYWYRQTLGQGPEFLTYFQNEAQLEKSRLLSDRFSAERPKGSFSTLEIQRTEQGDSAMYLCASSLEGGSPLHFGNGTRLTVT.